The rows below give T cell receptor beta chains drawn from one sample of a study of T cell therapy after organ transplantation. For these TCRs, the target antigens are not known. TCRdb's table, derived via immunoSEQ multiplex PCR, lists solely in-frame clones and lacks some. The data contain some 6,000 clones, just under 75% of them singletons. Sequences were derived from CD8+ T cells from blood, sampled after autologous CMV-specific T cell therapy. The receptors here all came from a human patient who had received a solid organ transplant and had CMV disease. Some T cells may be graft donor cells. Each CDR3 is given with its conserved first and last residue. The order of the fields is clone size, D gene, J gene, V gene, CDR3 protein, CDR3 DNA. A D gene is named only where the DNA matches it firmly. Expanded clones are given a class, and other clones once, few, many or no size at all.

abundance: -; d_gene: -; j_gene: TRBJ1-2; v_gene: TRBV11-2; CDR3aa: CASSFGAGPNYGYTF; CDR3nt: TGTGCCAGCAGCTTTGGGGCGGGACCAAACTATGGCTACACCTTC
abundance: -; d_gene: -; j_gene: TRBJ1-6; v_gene: TRBV4-3; CDR3aa: CASSQDRGSPLHF; CDR3nt: TGCGCCAGCAGCCAAGATCGTGGTTCACCCCTCCACTTT
abundance: -; d_gene: TRBD1; j_gene: TRBJ1-2; v_gene: TRBV4-2; CDR3aa: CASSQKTDREKGYTF; CDR3nt: TGTGCCAGCAGCCAAAAAACCGACAGGGAGAAGGGCTACACCTTC
abundance: once; d_gene: -; j_gene: TRBJ2-3; v_gene: TRBV29-1; CDR3aa: CSVLKVAMGTDTQYF; CDR3nt: TGCAGCGTCCTCAAAGTAGCTATGGGCACAGATACGCAGTATTTT
abundance: -; d_gene: -; j_gene: TRBJ1-1; v_gene: TRBV4-3; CDR3aa: CASSQDLGNTEAFF; CDR3nt: TGCGCCAGCAGCCAAGATTTGGGGAACACTGAAGCTTTCTTT
abundance: once; d_gene: TRBD2; j_gene: TRBJ2-1; v_gene: TRBV9; CDR3aa: CASSAGLAAEDEQFF; CDR3nt: TGTGCCAGCAGCGCGGGACTAGCGGCCGAGGATGAGCAGTTCTTC
abundance: -; d_gene: -; j_gene: TRBJ2-4; v_gene: TRBV28; CDR3aa: CASGGRGEAKNIQYF; CDR3nt: TGTGCCAGCGGGGGAAGGGGGGAAGCCAAAAACATTCAGTACTTC
abundance: -; d_gene: -; j_gene: TRBJ2-2; v_gene: TRBV9; CDR3aa: CASSVDRGYTGELFF; CDR3nt: TGTGCCAGCAGCGTAGATAGGGGATATACCGGGGAGCTGTTTTTT
abundance: -; d_gene: TRBD1; j_gene: TRBJ2-7; v_gene: TRBV10-2; CDR3aa: CASSDTGGHEQYF; CDR3nt: TGCGCCAGCAGTGATACAGGGGGGCACGAGCAGTACTTC
abundance: -; d_gene: TRBD2; j_gene: TRBJ2-1; v_gene: TRBV11-2; CDR3aa: CASSQRSGRGEQFF; CDR3nt: TGCGCCAGCAGCCAACGTAGCGGGAGGGGTGAGCAGTTCTTC
abundance: few; d_gene: -; j_gene: TRBJ2-4; v_gene: TRBV7-2; CDR3aa: CASSRTPGPLGF; CDR3nt: TGTGCCAGCAGCCGCACTCCGGGGCCCCTGGGCTTC
abundance: -; d_gene: -; j_gene: TRBJ2-1; v_gene: TRBV19; CDR3aa: CASSITGVSEQFF; CDR3nt: TGTGCCAGTAGTATAACGGGAGTGAGTGAGCAGTTCTTC
abundance: -; d_gene: TRBD1; j_gene: TRBJ1-1; v_gene: TRBV7-9; CDR3aa: CAQGAENTEAFF; CDR3nt: TGTGCCCAGGGGGCAGAGAACACTGAAGCTTTCTTT
abundance: -; d_gene: -; j_gene: TRBJ2-7; v_gene: TRBV27; CDR3aa: CASSFGESYEQYF; CDR3nt: TGTGCCAGCAGTTTCGGAGAAAGCTACGAGCAGTACTTC
abundance: -; d_gene: -; j_gene: TRBJ1-3; v_gene: TRBV2; CDR3aa: CASRDPGVTGNTIYF; CDR3nt: TGTGCCAGCAGAGACCCAGGGGTCACTGGAAACACCATATATTTT
abundance: -; d_gene: -; j_gene: TRBJ2-7; v_gene: TRBV4-1; CDR3aa: CASSQDRGSSYEQYF; CDR3nt: TGCGCCAGCAGCCAAGATCGGGGGAGCTCCTACGAGCAGTACTTC
abundance: few; d_gene: -; j_gene: TRBJ1-1; v_gene: TRBV2; CDR3aa: CASTPYQGNTEAFF; CDR3nt: TGTGCCAGCACTCCCTACCAGGGGAACACTGAAGCTTTCTTT
abundance: -; d_gene: TRBD2; j_gene: TRBJ2-7; v_gene: TRBV25-1; CDR3aa: CASRPLGGTPYEQYF; CDR3nt: TGTGCCAGCAGGCCCCTGGGGGGGACCCCCTACGAGCAGTACTTC
abundance: -; d_gene: TRBD2; j_gene: TRBJ2-7; v_gene: TRBV7-9; CDR3aa: CASSLVALAVYEQYF; CDR3nt: TGTGCCAGCAGCTTAGTGGCACTAGCGGTCTACGAGCAGTACTTC
abundance: -; d_gene: TRBD1; j_gene: TRBJ2-2; v_gene: TRBV29-1; CDR3aa: CSGSGQGFGELFF; CDR3nt: TGCAGCGGTTCCGGACAGGGGTTCGGGGAGCTGTTTTTT
abundance: -; d_gene: -; j_gene: TRBJ2-5; v_gene: TRBV7-3; CDR3aa: CASSSLASQETQYF; CDR3nt: TGTGCCAGCAGCTCCCTAGCGTCCCAAGAGACCCAGTACTTC
abundance: once; d_gene: -; j_gene: TRBJ2-7; v_gene: TRBV25-1; CDR3aa: CASSEAVYEQYF; CDR3nt: TGTGCCAGCAGTGAAGCGGTATACGAGCAGTACTTC